These 25 T cell receptor beta chains share one sample of origin, sequenced in a study of CD8 T cells in Susac syndrome. A quantity of about 0.5 to 1 ug RNA underwent reverse transcription using random hexamers. MiXCR, run by TCRdb on the immunoSEQ multiplex PCR reads, gives a single entry per CDR3 protein. Altogether about 89,000 distinct CDR3 sequences are present, around 93% being singletons, with the ten largest covering around 0.31%. The sequencing sample was made of CD8+ T cells from PBMCs. Every receptor here comes from a human donor in good health.

The chain links TRBV9 to TRBJ2-1; TRBD2 matches 8 bases. There are 15 residues in the CDR3. Germline V gene lookup returns CDR1 SGDLS and CDR2 YYNGEE. V was pared by 0 bases and J by 2 bases, with 1 base of the junction left unmatched. The CDR3 nucleotides read TGTGCCAGCAGCGTAGACGGGGGGGCCTACAATGAGCAGTTCTTC. Its protein product is CASSVDGGAYNEQFF.

The chain combines TRBV10-3 with TRBJ2-5; TRBD2 matches 8 bases. This CDR3 has 17 residues. The germline gives CDR1 ENHRY, CDR2 SYGVKD. The junction had 13 bases not matched to a gene; V was cut back by 2 bases and J by 5 bases. CDR3 bases: TGTGCCATCAGTGAGCCTTCTAGCGGGCGGGAAAGGGAGACCCAGTACTTC. Translated, it gives CAISEPSSGRERETQYF.

This rearrangement joins TRBV20-1 to TRBJ2-7; D not resolved. V dropped 6 bases and J dropped 4 bases, with 10 bases sitting between them. The CDR3 spans 11 residues. CDR1 and CDR2 from the germline V gene are DFQATT and SNEGSKA (reference sequence). This CDR3 reads CSAPLGYEQYF. DNA for the CDR3: TGCAGTGCCCCTTTGGGTTACGAGCAGTACTTC.

This clonotype came up a few times. The rearrangement links TRBV6-5 to TRBJ2-7, with D uncertain. CDR1 and CDR2 (germline): MNHEY, SVGAGI. The V and J ends lost 2 bases and 3 bases respectively, with 2 bases between them. The CDR3 extends over 11 amino acids. DNA of the CDR3: TGTGCCAGCAGTTACCTCTACGAGCAGTACTTC. Translating gives CASSYLYEQYF.

The V and J genes are TRBV7-9 and TRBJ2-7; D possibly corresponds to TRBD2 (6 bases). The CDR3 is made up of 16 amino acids. Germline V gene lookup returns CDR1 SEHNR and CDR2 FQNEAQ (reference sequence). Trimming pared 5 bases from V and 0 bases from J, leaving 17 bases between. CDR3 sequence reads: CASSPSAGFGSYEQYF. CDR3 sequence (DNA): TGTGCCAGCAGCCCCAGTGCGGGGTTCGGCTCCTACGAGCAGTACTTC.

The rearrangement uses TRBV29-1 and TRBJ2-1; 8 bases are shared with TRBD1. After removal of 2 bases from V and 0 bases from J, the junction contained 9 bases not matched to a gene. Per germline, CDR1 SQVTM and CDR2 ANQGSEA. The CDR3 sequence is 17 residues long. The CDR3, as DNA: TGCAGCGTTGAAAAGGGGGACAGGCGATACTCCTACAATGAGCAGTTCTTC. It is translated as CSVEKGDRRYSYNEQFF.

For the CDR3, the DNA is TGCGCCAGCAGCTTAGGATACCTATGGGGTAACACTGAAGCTTTCTTT. It is translated as CASSLGYLWGNTEAFF. The chain is built from TRBV5-1 and TRBJ1-1; no clear D. Trimming pared 2 bases from V and 2 bases from J, leaving 16 bases between. The CDR3 contains 16 residues. Germline CDR1 and CDR2: SGHRS and YFSETQ. Based on the CDR3 plus reference TRBV5-1 and TRBJ1-1, the full variable domain is KAGVTQTPRYLIKTRGQQVTLSCSPISGHRSVSWYQQTPGQGLQFLFEYFSETQRNKGNFPGRFSGRQFSNSRSEMNVSTLELGDSALYLCASSLGYLWGNTEAFFGQGTRLTVV.

The table lists this clonotype with a count of one. The chain joins TRBV20-1 to TRBJ2-2, with 7 bases identical to TRBD1. Germline CDR1 DFQATT, CDR2 SNEGSKA (reference sequence). The CDR3 extends over 13 amino acids. J gave up 6 bases and V 4 bases, and 5 bases lay outside the gene matches. The CDR3 bases are TGCAGTGCTATGGACAGGACTGCCGGGGAGCTGTTTTTT. Its translation is CSAMDRTAGELFF.

The chain joins TRBV29-1 to TRBJ2-7; 9 bases line up with TRBD1. This CDR3 is built from 13 residues. J gave up 2 bases and V 6 bases, and 5 bases lay outside the gene matches. Germline V gene sequence: CDR1 SQVTM, CDR2 ANQGSEA. DNA for the CDR3: TGCAGCGTCGAGACAGGGGGTCCCTACGAGCAGTACTTC. It encodes CSVETGGPYEQYF.

The rearrangement uses TRBV4-1 and TRBJ2-3; D might be TRBD1 or TRBD2, each matching 5 bases. Germline CDR1 is MGHRA and CDR2 is YSYEKL. The CDR3 sequence is 14 residues long. V shed 1 base and J shed 3 bases, with 8 bases lying between them. CDR3 in DNA: TGCGCCAGCAGCCAAGCGTGGGGGACAGATACGCAGTATTTT. It is translated as CASSQAWGTDTQYF.

The J gene is TRBJ2-6, the V gene TRBV9; D remains unclear. Germline values: CDR1 SGDLS, CDR2 YYNGEE. The CDR3 has 15 amino acids. Deletions cut 0 bases from V and 1 base from J, with 5 bases between. CDR3 DNA: TGTGCCAGCAGCGTAGCGGCGTCTGGGGCCAACGTCCTGACTTTC. Protein sequence: CASSVAASGANVLTF. Filled out from reference TRBV9 and TRBJ2-6, the complete variable domain reads DSGVTQTPKHLITATGQRVTLRCSPRSGDLSVYWYQQSLDQGLQFLIQYYNGEERAKGNILERFSAQQFPDLHSELNLSSLELGDSALYFCASSVAASGANVLTFGAGSRLTVL.

The chain links TRBV20-1 to TRBJ2-4, with D possibly matching TRBD1 (6 bases). The CDR3 loop spans 9 amino acids. V was clipped by 5 bases and J by 14 bases, with 10 bases between them. Per the germline V gene, CDR1 is DFQATT and CDR2 is SNEGSKA (reference sequence). CDR3 sequence (DNA): TGCAGTGCTGGGGGCCATGAGTACTTC. As protein: CSAGGHEYF.

V gene TRBV5-4 combines with J gene TRBJ2-5; 9 bases match TRBD2. V lost 4 bases to trimming and J lost 3 bases; unmatched junction nucleotides: 10. This CDR3 is built from 16 residues. From germline, CDR1 is SGHNT and CDR2 YYREEE (reference sequence). As DNA, the CDR3 is TGTGCCAGCAGCCTAGATGGGACTAGCTCGAAAGAGACCCAGTACTTC. As protein: CASSLDGTSSKETQYF.

In this sample, this clonotype turned up once. The V call is TRBV11-2, the J call TRBJ2-3, with TRBD2 identical over 12 bases. Trimming cost V 2 bases and J 5 bases; bases outside gene matches: 5. Germline V gene data show CDR1 as SGHAT and CDR2 as FQNNGV. This CDR3 has 16 residues. CDR3 protein: CASSLPTSGGGDTQYF. CDR3 DNA: TGTGCCAGCAGCTTACCGACTAGCGGGGGAGGAGATACGCAGTATTTT.

The chain recombines TRBV20-1 with TRBJ1-5; no definite D call. Germline V gene data show CDR1 as DFQATT and CDR2 as SNEGSKA (reference sequence). The V end lost 5 bases, the J end lost 0 bases, and 8 bases lay between the germline ends. The CDR3 loop spans 13 amino acids. The DNA for the CDR3 is TGCAGTGCTGGCCAGACTAGCAATCAGCCCCAGCATTTT. This gives the protein CSAGQTSNQPQHF.

This clonotype was counted a few times. This chain links TRBV6-2 or TRBV6-3 with TRBJ1-1, with D unresolved. CDR1 is MNHEY, CDR2 SVGEGT, per germline. The CDR3 runs 14 residues. Trimming cost V 5 bases and J 4 bases, with 14 bases left between them. CDR3 coding DNA: TGTGCCAGCAGTGTGGACGTTCGGGGCACTGAAGCTTTCTTT. Encoded protein: CASSVDVRGTEAFF.

This chain uses TRBV27 with TRBJ2-1; possibly TRBD2 for D (5 bases). V shed 5 bases and J shed 2 bases, with 13 bases lying between them. Germline V gives CDR1 MNHEY, CDR2 SMNVEV (reference sequence). The CDR3 is made up of 15 amino acids. CDR3 loop: CASSPAVGAYNEQFF. The CDR3 region has the DNA TGTGCCAGCAGTCCAGCGGTTGGGGCCTACAATGAGCAGTTCTTC.

The chain joins TRBV6-5 to TRBJ2-2, with D perhaps assigned TRBD1 or TRBD2 (6 bases each). Trimming removed 6 bases from V and 7 bases from J, with 9 bases in between. This CDR3 has 12 residues. CDR1 and CDR2 (germline): MNHEY, SVGAGI. CDR3: CASRQGGGELFF. In DNA form, the CDR3 reads TGTGCCAGCAGACAGGGAGGCGGGGAGCTGTTTTTT.

This chain joins TRBV7-8 and TRBJ2-1; 9 bases are shared with TRBD1. This CDR3 has 16 residues. The ends lost 3 bases at V and 9 bases at J; junction bases unmatched: 12. From germline, CDR1 is SGHVS and CDR2 FQNEAQ. The CDR3 sequence is CASSFSGTGIAGEQFF. CDR3 DNA: TGTGCCAGCAGCTTTTCCGGGACAGGGATAGCGGGTGAGCAGTTCTTC.

The chain carries TRBV12-3 or TRBV12-4 and TRBJ2-2; no definite D call. V dropped 6 bases and J dropped 3 bases, with 11 bases sitting between them. The CDR3 runs 14 residues. This CDR3 is CASSHDSYTGELFF. CDR3 coding DNA: TGTGCCAGCAGCCACGACTCTTACACCGGGGAGCTGTTTTTT.

The chain links TRBV7-2 to TRBJ2-7, with a tentative D call TRBD2 (5 bases). Looked up from germline, CDR1 is SGHTA and CDR2 is FQGNSA. The CDR3 spans 12 residues. Trimming cost V 3 bases and J 6 bases, with 9 bases left between them. CDR3 bases: TGTGCCAGCAGCTTTACTAGTCCCGAGCAGTACTTC. Its protein is CASSFTSPEQYF.

This clonotype appeared a few times. The chain recombines TRBV6-6 with TRBJ2-5; D may be TRBD2 (6 bases). Per the germline V gene, CDR1 is MNHNY and CDR2 is SVGAGI (reference sequence). The CDR3 consists of 13 residues. The germline V and J ends were trimmed by 6 bases and 2 bases, with 10 bases remaining between them. The CDR3 here is CASRWDWQETQYF. The CDR3 DNA follows: TGTGCCAGCAGGTGGGACTGGCAAGAGACCCAGTACTTC.

The rearrangement links TRBV9 to TRBJ1-5; TRBD1 matches 11 bases. V shed 4 bases and J 8 bases; nucleotides not matched to a gene: 5. The CDR3 length is 14 residues. CDR1 is SGDLS, CDR2 YYNGEE, per germline. CDR3 DNA: TGTGCCAGCAGCTCGGACAGGGGGCGAGAGCCCCAGCATTTT. Its protein product is CASSSDRGREPQHF.

In this sample, this clonotype turned up once. The chain recombines TRBV4-1 with TRBJ1-2, with TRBD1 identical over 8 bases. Germline trimming cut 1 base from V and 10 bases from J; bases unmatched to any gene: 5. The germline V gene has CDR1 MGHRA and CDR2 YSYEKL. This CDR3 has 13 residues. CDR3 amino acids: CASSQGQGLDYTF. CDR3 coding DNA: TGCGCCAGCAGCCAAGGACAGGGGCTTGACTACACCTTC.

The chain joins TRBV4-1 to TRBJ2-2; TRBD1 aligns across 8 bases. The V gene end was trimmed by 8 bases and the J gene end by 5 bases; junction bases not matched to a gene: 10. CDR3 size: 15 residues. In germline, CDR1 is MGHRA, CDR2 YSYEKL. The chain's CDR3 is CASATGTGGTGELFF. DNA of the CDR3: TGCGCCAGCGCCACCGGGACAGGAGGTACCGGGGAGCTGTTTTTT.